This entry describes one T cell receptor beta chain. Its specificity is not known. This sample is part of a study of T-cell memory formation after mild COVID-19. Findings and limits, study-wide: CD4/CD8 balance characterized clones contracting day 15 to 85, and CD4+ skew characterized later expanders.

This CDR3 region has 15 residues. CDR1 and CDR2 from the germline V gene are DFQATT and SNEGSKA (reference sequence). Trimming at V came to 3 bases and at J to 3 bases, leaving 8 bases not matched to a gene. Each CDR3 protein is one row after TCRdb ran MiXCR on the 5' RACE reads. The sample holds roughly 250,000 distinct CDR3 sequences, about a sixth seen once. This sequence originates from a man aged 18 to 30 who had mild COVID-19 (a few samples of this study predate the infection). Cell type and time point are not known. The chain combines TRBV20-1 with TRBJ1-5; TRBD1 matches 7 bases. Input material: PBMCs or a T cell subset sorted from them (not recorded which). CDR3 loop: CSARPTGSLNQPQHF. CDR3 bases: TGCAGTGCTAGGCCGACAGGGTCCCTCAATCAGCCCCAGCATTTT.